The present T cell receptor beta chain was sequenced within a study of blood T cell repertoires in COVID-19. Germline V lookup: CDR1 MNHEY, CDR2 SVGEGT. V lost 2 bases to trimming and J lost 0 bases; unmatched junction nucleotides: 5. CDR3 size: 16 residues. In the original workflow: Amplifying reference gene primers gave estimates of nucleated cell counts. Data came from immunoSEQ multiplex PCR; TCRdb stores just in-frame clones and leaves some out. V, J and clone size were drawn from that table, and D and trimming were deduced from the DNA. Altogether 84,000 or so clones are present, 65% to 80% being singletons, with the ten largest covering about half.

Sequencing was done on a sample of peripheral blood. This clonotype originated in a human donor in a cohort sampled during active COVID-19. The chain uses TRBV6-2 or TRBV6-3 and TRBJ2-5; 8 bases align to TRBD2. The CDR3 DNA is TGTGCCAGCAGTTACGATGGCGGGGGGTACCAAGAGACCCAGTACTTC. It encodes CASSYDGGGYQETQYF.